One sample yielded the 25 T cell receptor beta chains listed below, sequenced in a study of blood T cell repertoires in COVID-19. TCRdb's table, derived via immunoSEQ multiplex PCR, lists solely in-frame clones and lacks some. This sample has roughly 150,000 clones, with 76% found just once. The sequenced material came from peripheral blood. All receptors come from an elderly woman with acute or convalescent COVID-19.

The genes are TRBV28 and TRBJ1-1, with D unclear. The germline gives CDR1 MDHEN, CDR2 SYDVKM. V lost 7 bases and J lost 0, with 6 bases in between. The CDR3 contains 12 residues. CDR3 coding DNA: TGTGCCAGCACGTCGGTGAACACTGAAGCTTTCTTT. This codes for CASTSVNTEAFF.

V is TRBV9 and J is TRBJ2-2, with 7 bases lining up with TRBD2. The ends lost 4 bases at V and 0 bases at J; junction bases unmatched: 6. Germline CDR1 is SGDLS and CDR2 is YYNGEE. The CDR3 contains 16 residues. In DNA form, the CDR3 reads TGTGCCAGCAGCCGAGGGACTACGGCGAACACCGGGGAGCTGTTTTTT. Translation gives CASSRGTTANTGELFF.

The chain has TRBV3-1 (or the pseudogene TRBV3-2) and TRBJ1-5; 8 bases map to TRBD1. The CDR3 spans 15 residues. The V gene end was trimmed by 4 bases and the J gene end by 4 bases; junction bases not matched to a gene: 6. The germline V gene encodes CDR1 LGHDT and CDR2 YNNKEL (reference sequence). This chain's CDR3 is CASSPQGAANQPQHF. CDR3 bases: TGTGCCAGCAGCCCTCAGGGGGCGGCTAATCAGCCCCAGCATTTT.

The rearrangement uses TRBV2 and TRBJ1-1; D is undetermined. Germline assignment: CDR1 SNHLY and CDR2 FYNNEI. CDR3 length: 13 amino acids. Trimming left V 7 bases short and J 0 bases short, with 9 bases between. The DNA of the CDR3 is TGTGCCAGCACGGCCGACATGAACACTGAAGCTTTCTTT. As protein: CASTADMNTEAFF.

Only a few counts were recorded for this clone. The chain links TRBV9 to TRBJ2-3, with D tentatively TRBD2 (6 bases). V was cut by 0 bases and J by 4 bases, with 15 bases left in between. CDR1 is SGDLS and CDR2 is YYNGEE in the germline V gene. The CDR3 has 16 residues. CDR3 in DNA: TGTGCCAGCAGCGTAGTTAGCGGAGGGCGGGCAGATACGCAGTATTTT. This translates into CASSVVSGGRADTQYF.

The rearrangement links TRBV30 to TRBJ2-3; TRBD2 matches at 9 bases. The CDR3 has 13 residues. Germline CDR1 reads GTSNPN; CDR2 reads SVGIG (reference sequence). The V segment lost 4 bases and the J segment 3 bases; nucleotides outside the gene matches: 2. The CDR3 is CAWTSGVTDTQYF. In nucleotides, the CDR3 is TGTGCCTGGACTAGCGGGGTTACAGATACGCAGTATTTT.

This chain uses TRBV4-1 with TRBJ2-3; TRBD1 is a possible D gene (6 bases). V was clipped by 0 bases and J by 0 bases, with 10 bases between them. CDR1 is MGHRA, CDR2 YSYEKL, per germline. The CDR3 extends over 16 amino acids. CDR3 amino acids: CASSQEGDTSTDTQYF. The CDR3, as DNA: TGCGCCAGCAGCCAAGAGGGGGACACTAGCACAGATACGCAGTATTTT.

The chain recombines TRBV6-1 with TRBJ1-1, with a tentative D call TRBD1 (6 bases). Germline CDR1 MNHNS, CDR2 SASEGT. V shed 5 bases and J shed 3 bases, with 10 bases lying between them. The CDR3 runs 13 residues. The CDR3 nucleotides are TGTGCCAGCAGTTGGACAGCAGACACTGAAGCTTTCTTT. It yields the protein CASSWTADTEAFF.

The rearrangement joins TRBV11-3 to TRBJ2-1; perhaps TRBD2 as D (5 bases). Germline assignment: CDR1 SGHNT and CDR2 YENEEA. This CDR3 has 14 amino acids. Deletions cut 1 base from V and 6 bases from J, with 10 bases between. The DNA of the CDR3 is TGTGCCAGCAGCTTAGGTGCTAGCTTCAATGAGCAGTTCTTC. It encodes CASSLGASFNEQFF.

The genes are TRBV7-2 and TRBJ1-3; 7 nucleotides align to TRBD1. V lost 0 bases, J lost 2 bases, and 10 bases stayed unmatched. Germline values: CDR1 SGHTA, CDR2 FQGNSA. The CDR3 is made up of 18 amino acids. The CDR3: CASSLAPPTGVAGNTIYF. CDR3 coding DNA: TGTGCCAGCAGCTTAGCGCCTCCCACAGGGGTAGCTGGAAACACCATATATTTT.

J is TRBJ2-7 and V is TRBV23-1, with 9 bases that match TRBD1. TRBV23-1 is sorted into the ORF group, with uncertain function. Losses at the gene ends were 0 bases for V and 3 bases for J; bases not matched to a gene: 6. This CDR3 region has 16 residues. Here the CDR3 reads CASSQSLWDRVYEQYF. In nucleotides, the CDR3 is TGCGCCAGCAGTCAATCACTTTGGGACAGGGTCTACGAGCAGTACTTC.

The chain uses TRBV6-1 and TRBJ1-3; 8 nucleotides line up with TRBD1. The CDR3 spans 15 residues. Trimming removed 2 bases from V and 4 bases from J; junction bases left unmatched: 4. Germline V lookup: CDR1 MNHNS, CDR2 SASEGT. The CDR3 region is CASSERQGLGNTIYF. The CDR3 region has the DNA TGTGCCAGCAGTGAACGACAGGGGTTAGGAAACACCATATATTTT.

The rearrangement links TRBV6-1 to TRBJ1-3; the match to TRBD1 covers 11 bases. CDR3 length: 18 residues. Germline V gene lookup returns CDR1 MNHNS and CDR2 SASEGT. V was pared by 4 bases and J by 0 bases, with 8 bases of the junction left unmatched. The CDR3 DNA reads TGTGCCAGCAGTGGGGACAGGGGGACGGTGAACTCTGGAAACACCATATATTTT. It yields the protein CASSGDRGTVNSGNTIYF.

The chain recombines TRBV11-3 with TRBJ1-4, with TRBD1 as a possible D gene (5 bases). The CDR3 runs 15 residues. Trimming took 0 bases from V and 4 from J, leaving 9 bases between them. CDR1 and CDR2 (germline): SGHNT, YENEEA. This CDR3 reads CASSLEGQINEKLFF. CDR3 in DNA: TGTGCCAGCAGCTTAGAAGGACAAATTAATGAAAAACTGTTTTTT.

The chain has TRBV27 and TRBJ1-2, with 9 bases lining up with TRBD1. V lost 5 bases to trimming and J lost 4 bases; unmatched junction nucleotides: 5. The germline V gene has CDR1 MNHEY and CDR2 SMNVEV (reference sequence). The CDR3 has 14 residues. Here the CDR3 reads CASSLGQGLYGYTF. The DNA for the CDR3 is TGTGCCAGCAGTCTGGGACAGGGCCTCTATGGCTACACCTTC.

The V call is TRBV27, the J call TRBJ1-1; a possible D gene is TRBD1 (6 bases). This CDR3 is 15 amino acids long. Trimming pared 0 bases from V and 5 bases from J, leaving 13 bases between. From germline, CDR1 is MNHEY and CDR2 SMNVEV (reference sequence). DNA for the CDR3: TGTGCCAGCAGTTTATCGGCGGGGGGCCAGACTGAAGCTTTCTTT. Its translation: CASSLSAGGQTEAFF.

This chain links TRBV4-3 with TRBJ2-1; 11 bases match TRBD2. Trimming removed 6 bases from V and 4 bases from J; junction bases left unmatched: 8. The CDR3 covers 16 residues. Germline V CDR1 and CDR2: LGHNA, YSLEER. The CDR3 sequence is CASSLRLAGMYNEQFF. As DNA, the CDR3 is TGCGCCAGCAGTCTCCGACTAGCGGGGATGTACAATGAGCAGTTCTTC.

The chain links TRBV7-9 to TRBJ1-2; D is ambiguous. Germline loops: CDR1 SEHNR, CDR2 FQNEAQ (reference sequence). V dropped 1 base and J dropped 2 bases, with 11 bases sitting between them. The CDR3 is 15 residues long. The CDR3 is CASSLGLARNYGYTF. CDR3 sequence (DNA): TGTGCCAGCAGCTTAGGACTGGCTAGGAACTATGGCTACACCTTC.

The chain combines TRBV2 with TRBJ2-7, with D perhaps matching TRBD1 (6 bases). CDR1 is SNHLY, CDR2 FYNNEI, per germline. Trimming shortened V by 5 bases and J by 2 bases, and 13 bases separated the two germline ends. This CDR3 is built from 14 residues. In DNA form, the CDR3 reads TGTGCCAGCAGTCCTGGGACATTCCCCTACGAGCAGTACTTC. This translates into CASSPGTFPYEQYF.

The chain recombines TRBV5-4 with TRBJ2-5, with 12 nucleotides matching TRBD2. J was trimmed by 2 bases and V by 4 bases; bases with no gene match: 6. The CDR3 consists of 16 residues. Germline CDR1 is SGHNT and CDR2 is YYREEE (reference sequence). The CDR3 bases are TGTGCCAGCAGCAGACGACTAGCGGGGGAACAAGAGACCCAGTACTTC. Amino acids: CASSRRLAGEQETQYF.

The gene calls are TRBV3-1 (or the pseudogene TRBV3-2) and TRBJ1-1; D is unresolved. The CDR3 is 13 amino acids. V was trimmed by 1 base and J by 6 bases, leaving 9 bases between them. CDR1 is LGHDT, CDR2 YNNKEL, per germline (reference sequence). CDR3 loop: CASSQGSFAEAFF. The CDR3 DNA sequence: TGTGCCAGCAGCCAAGGTAGTTTCGCTGAAGCTTTCTTT.

The chain is built from TRBV19 and TRBJ2-2; D might be TRBD1 (6 bases). This CDR3 has 16 amino acids. The germline V and J ends were trimmed by 3 bases and 2 bases, with 13 bases remaining between them. Germline-derived CDR1 and CDR2 are LNHDA and SQIVND (reference sequence). CDR3 residues: CASSMAGTSNTGELFF. As DNA, the CDR3 is TGTGCCAGTAGTATGGCCGGGACAAGCAACACCGGGGAGCTGTTTTTT.

This chain joins TRBV18 and TRBJ1-2; D not resolved. Trimming took off 5 bases at V and 3 bases at J, with 13 bases between the two ends. The length of the CDR3 is 14 residues. The V gene's germline CDR1 is KGHSH and CDR2 LQKENI. Here the CDR3 reads CASSASGEDYGYTF. The CDR3 bases are TGTGCCAGCTCAGCGTCCGGAGAGGACTATGGCTACACCTTC.

For the CDR3, the DNA is TGTGCCAGCAGCTTAGCTGGCCAGAAGAATCAGCCCCAGCATTTT. Its translation: CASSLAGQKNQPQHF. The V and J genes are TRBV7-8 and TRBJ1-5; no firm D call. Trimming removed 0 bases at V and 4 bases at J, with 10 bases between. CDR1 and CDR2 from the germline V gene are SGHVS and FQNEAQ. CDR3 length: 15 amino acids.

The chain links TRBV12-3 or TRBV12-4 to TRBJ2-1; tentatively, D is TRBD1 (6 bases). The CDR3 contains 13 residues. The CDR3 here is CGSGGLLRNEQFF. In nucleotides, the CDR3 is TGTGGCTCTGGGGGCCTATTGCGCAATGAGCAGTTCTTC.